Sequencing of this T cell receptor (beta chain) was carried out in a study of shared clonotypes between healthy human individuals. Naive CD8 cells, CD45RO-negative and positively selected for CCR7, excluded terminally differentiated effector memory CD45RA+ cells. Within Nashville, Tennessee resided all donors, each a Caucasian adult. To note about this clone: Its antigen remains unknown.

After removal of 5 bases from V and 1 base from J, the junction contained 10 bases not matched to a gene. The CDR3 is made up of 18 amino acids. Germline assignment: CDR1 SGDLS and CDR2 YYNGEE. Measured with immunoSEQ multiplex PCR; TCRdb has only the in-frame clones, and not every one. The data contain over 2,000,000 clones, roughly 95% of them singletons. Study results and caveats: It was observed that about 5% of naive CD4 clonotypes were shared across several donors. Compared with memory subsets, naive subsets generally had larger estimated richness. Generation probabilities were higher for clonotypes shared across all four sorted-subset donors than for unshared ones.

The rearrangement joins TRBV9 to TRBJ2-4, with 12 bases fitting TRBD2. This TCR was sampled from a young man in good health. Some clones in this sample may be carry-over from other donors' samples. The sequenced material came from naive CD8+ T cells from PBMCs. CDR3 coding DNA: TGTGCCAGCAGTACCGGGACTAGCGGGCAGTATGCCAAAAACATTCAGTACTTC. Translation gives CASSTGTSGQYAKNIQYF. The whole variable domain, filled in from reference TRBV9 and TRBJ2-4, reads DSGVTQTPKHLITATGQRVTLRCSPRSGDLSVYWYQQSLDQGLQFLIQYYNGEERAKGNILERFSAQQFPDLHSELNLSSLELGDSALYFCASSTGTSGQYAKNIQYFGAGTRLSVL.